These 27 T cell receptor beta chains originate from one sample sequenced in a study of OX40 agonist ivuxolimab in advanced cancers. Clones were read by immunoSEQ multiplex PCR, and TCRdb kept only the in-frame ones, dropping some. The table has more than 9,500 clones, approximately 72% seen once. The starting material was CD4+ or CD8+ T cells sorted from blood, obtained in a trial of the OX40 agonist ivuxolimab. The receptors come from an adult with an advanced solid tumor such as melanoma, head and neck, liver or kidney cancer.

V is TRBV27 and J is TRBJ1-5; weak D call: TRBD1 (6 bases). Germline V gene lookup returns CDR1 MNHEY and CDR2 SMNVEV (reference sequence). V lost 6 bases to trimming and J lost 0 bases, with 15 bases between them. The CDR3 is 16 amino acids. CDR3 DNA sequence: TGTGCCAGCAGACTTAAGGGACATTATAGCAATCAGCCCCAGCATTTT. Its protein product is CASRLKGHYSNQPQHF.

This clone was recorded once. The rearrangement joins TRBV27 to TRBJ2-3, with TRBD2 identical over 10 bases. Germline CDR1 MNHEY, CDR2 SMNVEV (reference sequence). V shed 3 bases, J shed 3 bases, and the junction held 3 bases outside the gene matches. This CDR3 contains 15 residues. CDR3 in amino acids: CASSLGSGRTDTQYF. For the CDR3, the DNA is TGTGCCAGCAGTTTGGGTAGCGGGAGGACAGATACGCAGTATTTT.

This clone was detected a few times. This sample also contains other DNA sequences that code for the same CDR3. The J gene is TRBJ1-5, the V gene TRBV15, with 7 bases that match TRBD1. The V gene end was trimmed by 5 bases and the J gene end by 7 bases; junction bases not matched to a gene: 11. CDR3 size: 15 residues. The germline gives CDR1 LNHNV, CDR2 YYDKDF (reference sequence). The CDR3 DNA is TGTGCCACCAGCCCAGACAGGGATCGGGACCAGCCCCAGCATTTT. Protein product: CATSPDRDRDQPQHF.

V gene TRBV11-2 combines with J gene TRBJ2-3; 9 bases fit TRBD1. With 5 bases clipped from V and 0 bases from J, the junction kept 3 bases outside the gene matches. This CDR3 region has 15 residues. Germline CDR1 and CDR2: SGHAT and FQNNGV. In DNA, the CDR3 is TGTGCCAGCAGCGGGGACAGGGATAGCACAGATACGCAGTATTTT. This sequence encodes CASSGDRDSTDTQYF.

The genes are TRBV29-1 and TRBJ1-4; D call uncertain. CDR1 is SQVTM, CDR2 ANQGSEA, per germline. The CDR3 totals 13 residues. Trimming removed 0 bases from V and 8 bases from J, with 10 bases in between. CDR3 coding DNA: TGCAGCGTTGAAGATGGCAGCTTCGAAAAACTGTTTTTT. Translating it yields CSVEDGSFEKLFF.

The rearrangement uses TRBV28 and TRBJ2-3, with 10 bases that match TRBD2. The CDR3 is 15 residues long. Germline loops: CDR1 MDHEN, CDR2 SYDVKM. V shed 6 bases, J shed 3 bases, and the junction held 6 bases outside the gene matches. The CDR3 DNA is TGTGCCAGCAGCTTACTAGCGGGATTGACAGATACGCAGTATTTT. This codes for CASSLLAGLTDTQYF.

This clone has more than one count but fewer than ten. The J gene is TRBJ1-4, the V gene TRBV7-2; the D is unclear. Trimming took off 1 base at V and 8 bases at J, with 5 bases between the two ends. CDR3 length equals 12 residues. Germline CDR1 reads SGHTA; CDR2 reads FQGNSA. The CDR3 here is CASSLVAEKLFF. The CDR3 coding sequence is TGTGCCAGCAGCTTAGTTGCCGAAAAACTGTTTTTT.

This chain links TRBV27 with TRBJ1-1, with D possibly being TRBD1 (5 bases). The CDR3 is 12 residues long. The V gene lost 6 bases and the J gene lost 7 bases, with 12 bases spanning the gap. CDR1 and CDR2 from the germline V gene are MNHEY and SMNVEV (reference sequence). The chain's CDR3 is CASSPGDGEAFF. CDR3 nucleotide sequence: TGTGCCAGCAGCCCCGGGGACGGTGAAGCTTTCTTT.

J is TRBJ2-5 and V is TRBV5-4, with 7 bases aligning to TRBD2. CDR3 size: 17 residues. CDR1 is SGHNT and CDR2 is YYREEE in the germline V gene (reference sequence). The trim removed 3 bases at V and 2 bases at J, leaving 13 bases unmatched. In DNA form, the CDR3 reads TGTGCCAGCAGCTCCCTTTTAGCGGGCCCAATTCAAGAGACCCAGTACTTC. This gives the protein CASSSLLAGPIQETQYF.

The chain has TRBV13 and TRBJ1-3, with D unclear. CDR3 length equals 17 residues. In germline, CDR1 is PRHDT, CDR2 FYEKMQ (reference sequence). Trimming took off 0 bases at V and 0 bases at J, with 12 bases between the two ends. The CDR3 spells CASSLGAGLISGNTIYF. The CDR3, as DNA: TGTGCCAGCAGCTTAGGGGCAGGCCTCATCTCTGGAAACACCATATATTTT.

This clone was found once. V and J are TRBV11-2 and TRBJ1-4; 8 bases are a match to TRBD1. This CDR3 region has 15 residues. Germline V gene sequence: CDR1 SGHAT, CDR2 FQNNGV. V gave up 5 bases and J gave up 8 bases; unmatched junction bases: 10. CDR3 in amino acids: CASSLSGTGGEKLFF. CDR3 DNA sequence: TGTGCCAGCAGCCTTTCCGGGACAGGAGGGGAAAAACTGTTTTTT.

V gene TRBV2 combines with J gene TRBJ2-7; possibly TRBD2 for D (5 bases). V was pared by 6 bases and J by 2 bases, with 11 bases between. Germline lookup yields CDR1 SNHLY and CDR2 FYNNEI. There are 13 residues in the CDR3. The CDR3 nucleotides are TGTGCCAGCAGACGGGGTATCCCCTACGAGCAGTACTTC. Its translation is CASRRGIPYEQYF. The variable domain in full, with the rest retrieved from reference TRBV2 and TRBJ2-7, is EPEVTQTPSHQVTQMGQEVILRCVPISNHLYFYWYRQILGQKVEFLVSFYNNEISEKSEIFDDQFSVERPDGSNFTLKIRSTKLEDSAMYFCASRRGIPYEQYFGPGTRLTVT.

This clone occurred a few times. The chain recombines TRBV10-2 with TRBJ2-7, with D uncertain. The germline gives CDR1 WSHSY, CDR2 SAAADI. V gave up 3 bases and J gave up 3 bases, with 3 bases separating them. CDR3 length: 11 residues. The CDR3: CASSENYEQYV. In DNA form, the CDR3 reads TGCGCCAGCAGTGAAAACTACGAGCAGTACGTC.

The rearrangement links TRBV5-1 to TRBJ1-1; no clear D. This CDR3 spans 11 amino acids. The V end was cut by 7 bases, the J end by 5 bases, with 9 bases between. CDR1 and CDR2 from the germline V gene are SGHRS and YFSETQ. CDR3 nucleotides: TGCGCCAGCGCTGTGGGGACTGAAGCTTTCTTT. The encoded protein is CASAVGTEAFF.

The chain links TRBV7-2 to TRBJ2-7; 11 bases are shared with TRBD2. In germline, CDR1 is SGHTA, CDR2 FQGNSA. The CDR3 has 15 amino acids. Trimming cost V 5 bases and J 7 bases; bases outside gene matches: 10. CDR3 nucleotide sequence: TGTGCCAGCAGCCCATATAGCGGGAGGGCCAGTGAGCAGTACTTC. This gives the protein CASSPYSGRASEQYF.

The chain has TRBV7-8 and TRBJ1-5; D uncertain. CDR1 and CDR2 from the germline V gene are SGHVS and FQNEAQ. V dropped 2 bases and J dropped 1 base, with 9 bases sitting between them. CDR3 size: 15 residues. CDR3 in amino acids: CASSLIAGSNQPQHF. In nucleotides, the CDR3 is TGTGCCAGCAGCTTAATCGCGGGCAGCAATCAGCCCCAGCATTTT.

The chain employs TRBV13 and TRBJ2-1, with 12 nucleotides matching TRBD2. CDR1 and CDR2 from the germline V gene are PRHDT and FYEKMQ (reference sequence). The CDR3 length is 18 residues. Germline trimming cut 6 bases from V and 0 bases from J; bases unmatched to any gene: 9. As DNA, the CDR3 is TGTGCCAGCAGACAATCAACTAGCGGGAGGAGCTCCTACAATGAGCAGTTCTTC. Encoded protein: CASRQSTSGRSSYNEQFF.

This chain uses TRBV14 with TRBJ2-1; the D is unclear. Trimming cost V 4 bases and J 5 bases, with 9 bases left between them. The CDR3 has 13 amino acids. CDR1 and CDR2 (germline): SGHDN, FVKESK. The DNA of the CDR3 is TGTGCCAGCAGCCCCCGTCCGAACAATGAGCAGTTCTTC. It codes for CASSPRPNNEQFF.

This clone was counted between two and nine times. This chain links TRBV7-3 with TRBJ2-5, with a possible D match to TRBD1 (5 bases). Trimming took off 0 bases at V and 5 bases at J, with 13 bases between the two ends. This CDR3 is built from 15 residues. Germline loops: CDR1 SGHTA, CDR2 FQGTGA. The chain's CDR3 is CASSLTVGQGETQYF. DNA for the CDR3: TGTGCCAGCAGCTTAACGGTCGGGCAGGGCGAGACCCAGTACTTC. The full variable domain, completed using reference TRBV7-3 and TRBJ2-5, is GAGVSQTPSNKVTEKGKYVELRCDPISGHTALYWYRQSLGQGPEFLIYFQGTGAADDSGLPNDRFFAVRPEGSVSTLKIQRTERGDSAVYLCASSLTVGQGETQYFGPGTRLLVL.

The chain has TRBV6-5 and TRBJ2-7, with a weak D call TRBD1 (6 bases). V was shortened by 10 bases and J by 7 bases, with 20 bases between the two germline ends. The CDR3 spans 13 residues. Per the germline V gene, CDR1 is MNHEY and CDR2 is SVGAGI. CDR3 amino acids: CAILTGFKGEQYV. DNA of the CDR3: TGTGCCATCTTGACAGGTTTTAAGGGGGAGCAGTACGTC.

The rearrangement links TRBV29-1 to TRBJ1-3; D not certain. The CDR3 has 12 amino acids. Germline CDR1 SQVTM, CDR2 ANQGSEA. Trimming shortened V by 5 bases and J by 4 bases, and 9 bases separated the two germline ends. The CDR3 DNA sequence: TGCAGCGTTCAAAGAGGGGGAAACACCATATATTTT. It encodes CSVQRGGNTIYF.

In its sample, this clone was seen once. The rearrangement links TRBV7-9 to TRBJ2-1; 10 positions match TRBD2. This CDR3 has 15 amino acids. Germline assignment: CDR1 SEHNR and CDR2 FQNEAQ (reference sequence). Losses at the gene ends were 5 bases for V and 5 bases for J; bases not matched to a gene: 6. The CDR3 region has the DNA TGTGCCAGCAGCAGAGGACTAGCGGAGAACAATGAGCAGTTCTTC. It is translated as CASSRGLAENNEQFF.

The chain joins TRBV4-1 to TRBJ2-2; TRBD2 is a possible D gene (5 bases). The V gene's germline CDR1 is MGHRA and CDR2 YSYEKL. V was pared by 1 base and J by 7 bases, with 10 bases between. This CDR3 contains 14 residues. The CDR3 DNA sequence: TGCGCCAGCAGCCAAGGAGAGGGCGGCGGGGAGCTGTTTTTT. Its protein is CASSQGEGGGELFF.

The chain joins TRBV5-4 to TRBJ2-1; D unclear. The V end lost 7 bases, the J end lost 6 bases, and 17 bases lay between the germline ends. CDR1 and CDR2 (germline): SGHNT, YYREEE (reference sequence). The CDR3 is made up of 14 amino acids. The CDR3 here is CASALNDRPNEQFF. As DNA, the CDR3 is TGTGCCAGCGCCCTTAACGACCGCCCCAATGAGCAGTTCTTC. Filled out from reference TRBV5-4 and TRBJ2-1, the complete variable domain reads ETGVTQSPTHLIKTRGQQVTLRCSSQSGHNTVSWYQQALGQGPQFIFQYYREEENGRGNFPPRFSGLQFPNYSSELNVNALELDDSALYLCASALNDRPNEQFFGPGTRLTVL.

This rearrangement joins TRBV5-5 to TRBJ1-5, with D hard to call. CDR1 SGHKS and CDR2 YYEKEE come from the germline V gene (reference sequence). This CDR3 is 17 amino acids long. V lost 0 bases and J lost 0, with 13 bases in between. The CDR3 loop reads CASSLGQAPYSNQPQHF. The CDR3 DNA reads TGTGCCAGCAGCTTGGGGCAGGCCCCATATAGCAATCAGCCCCAGCATTTT.

This chain connects TRBV5-6 to TRBJ1-3; D gene ambiguous. The V end was cut by 5 bases, the J end by 4 bases, with 16 bases between. The CDR3 runs to 15 residues. Germline V lookup: CDR1 SGHDT, CDR2 YYEEEE. The CDR3 sequence is CASRPGIGYGNTIYF. The CDR3 DNA is TGTGCCAGCAGGCCCGGGATAGGGTACGGAAACACCATATATTTT.

J is TRBJ2-5 and V is TRBV27; D is uncertain. This CDR3 contains 13 residues. The ends were cut back, 0 bases at V and 4 bases at J, with 6 bases in the middle. The germline V gene encodes CDR1 MNHEY and CDR2 SMNVEV (reference sequence). The CDR3, as DNA: TGTGCCAGCAGTTTATCGAATCGAGAGACCCAGTACTTC. Translating it yields CASSLSNRETQYF.